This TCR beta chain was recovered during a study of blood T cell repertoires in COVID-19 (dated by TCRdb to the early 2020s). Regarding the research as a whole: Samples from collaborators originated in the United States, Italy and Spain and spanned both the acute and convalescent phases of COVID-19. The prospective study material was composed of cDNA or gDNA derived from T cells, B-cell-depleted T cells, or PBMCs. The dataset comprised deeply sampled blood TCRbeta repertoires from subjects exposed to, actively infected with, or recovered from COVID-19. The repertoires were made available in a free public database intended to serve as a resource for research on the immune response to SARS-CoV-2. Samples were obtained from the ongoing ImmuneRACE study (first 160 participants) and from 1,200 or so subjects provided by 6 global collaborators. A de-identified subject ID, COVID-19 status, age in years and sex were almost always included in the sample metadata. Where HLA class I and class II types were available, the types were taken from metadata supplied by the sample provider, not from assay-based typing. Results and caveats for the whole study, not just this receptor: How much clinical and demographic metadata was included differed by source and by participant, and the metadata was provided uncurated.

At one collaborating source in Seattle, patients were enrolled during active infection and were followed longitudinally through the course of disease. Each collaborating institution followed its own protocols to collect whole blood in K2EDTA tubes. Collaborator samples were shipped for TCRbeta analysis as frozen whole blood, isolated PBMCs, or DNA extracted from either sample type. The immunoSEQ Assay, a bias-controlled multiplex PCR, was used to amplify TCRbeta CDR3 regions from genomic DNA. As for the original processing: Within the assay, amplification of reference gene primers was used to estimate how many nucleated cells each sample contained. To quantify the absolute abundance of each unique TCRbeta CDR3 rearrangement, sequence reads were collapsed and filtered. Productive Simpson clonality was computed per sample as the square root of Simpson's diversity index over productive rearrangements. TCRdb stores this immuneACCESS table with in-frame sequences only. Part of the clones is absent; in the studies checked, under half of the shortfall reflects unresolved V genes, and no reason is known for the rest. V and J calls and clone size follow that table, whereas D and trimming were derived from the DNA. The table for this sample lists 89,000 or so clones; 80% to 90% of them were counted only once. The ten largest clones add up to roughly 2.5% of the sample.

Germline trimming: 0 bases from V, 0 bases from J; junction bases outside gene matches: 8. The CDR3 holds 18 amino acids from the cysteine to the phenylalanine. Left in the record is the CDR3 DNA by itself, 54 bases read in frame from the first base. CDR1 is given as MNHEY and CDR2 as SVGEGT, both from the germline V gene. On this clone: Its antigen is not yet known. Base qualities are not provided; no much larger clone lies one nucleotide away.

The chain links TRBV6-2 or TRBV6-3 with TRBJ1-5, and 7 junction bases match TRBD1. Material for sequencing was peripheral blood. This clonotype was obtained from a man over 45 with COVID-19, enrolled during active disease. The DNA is TGTGCCAGCAGTTACTCGGCTACAGGGGTCAATAGCAATCAGCCCCAGCATTTT. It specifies CASSYSATGVNSNQPQHF.